Each of the 10 T cell receptor beta chains below was sequenced from the same sample in a study of blood T cell repertoires in COVID-19. Generated by immunoSEQ multiplex PCR, the TCRdb table keeps only in-frame clones and is missing some. The sample carries about 140,000 clones, 80% to 90% recorded once. The sequenced sample consisted of peripheral blood. The source is a man in his fifties or sixties with active or convalescent COVID-19.

This rearrangement joins TRBV28 to TRBJ1-2; 9 nucleotides align to TRBD1. There are 18 residues in the CDR3. Germline V gene sequence: CDR1 MDHEN, CDR2 SYDVKM. Losses at the gene ends were 5 bases for V and 4 bases for J; bases not matched to a gene: 17. The CDR3 spells CASSRLAGQGYILYGYTF. The DNA for the CDR3 is TGTGCCAGCAGTCGTCTGGCGGGACAGGGATATATCCTCTATGGCTACACCTTC.

This clone was observed a single time. The J gene is TRBJ1-2, the V gene TRBV29-1; D unresolved. The CDR3 extends over 13 amino acids. Germline values: CDR1 SQVTM, CDR2 ANQGSEA. Trimming took 5 bases from V and 2 from J, leaving 12 bases between them. CDR3 nucleotides: TGCAGCGTTCTACCCAATTTGAACTATGGCTACACCTTC. Amino acids: CSVLPNLNYGYTF.

Note on this clone: The DNA is omitted, as the CDR3 cannot be located on it reliably, and the CDR3 follows TCRdb's listing. The CDR3 loop reads CASTSGQYDGYTF. The rearrangement joins TRBV19 to TRBJ1-2; the table assigns TRBD1, which was not confirmed against the DNA. The CDR3 length equals 13 residues, ends included. CDR1 and CDR2 from the germline V gene are LNHDA and SQIVND (reference sequence).

The CDR3 DNA reads TGTGCCAGCAGTTACGCAGGGCGGACTGAAGCTTTCTTT. Its protein is CASSYAGRTEAFF. This chain links TRBV6-2 or TRBV6-3 with TRBJ1-1; a possible D gene is TRBD1 (5 bases). V was pared by 2 bases and J by 5 bases, with 9 bases between. The V gene's germline CDR1 is MNHEY and CDR2 SVGEGT. The CDR3 totals 13 residues.

The chain is built from TRBV19 and TRBJ1-4; D is ambiguous. V was clipped by 0 bases and J by 8 bases, with 16 bases between them. The CDR3 consists of 16 residues. Germline V gene sequence: CDR1 LNHDA, CDR2 SQIVND (reference sequence). The chain's CDR3 is CASSIDRGRGYEKLFF. In DNA form, the CDR3 reads TGTGCCAGTAGTATAGATCGTGGTCGGGGATACGAAAAACTGTTTTTT.

The chain recombines TRBV7-2 with TRBJ2-5; D is undetermined. V was clipped by 5 bases and J by 7 bases, with 11 bases between them. Per germline, CDR1 SGHTA and CDR2 FQGNSA. This CDR3 is built from 12 residues. The CDR3 nucleotides read TGTGCCAGCAGCACCAACCTGGCGACCCAGTACTTC. Protein product: CASSTNLATQYF.

The table lists this clone with a few counts. Here the CDR3 reads CASRSDRERFDNYGYTF. The CDR3 nucleotides read TGCGCCAGCAGGTCAGACAGGGAAAGGTTCGACAACTATGGCTACACCTTC. This chain connects TRBV4-1 to TRBJ1-2; 7 bases match TRBD1. There are 17 residues in the CDR3. V shed 6 bases and J 2 bases; nucleotides not matched to a gene: 15. The V gene's germline CDR1 is MGHRA and CDR2 YSYEKL.

This sequence joins TRBV19 and TRBJ2-2; 12 bases match TRBD2. Germline-derived CDR1 and CDR2 are LNHDA and SQIVND (reference sequence). With V trimmed by 4 bases and J by 3 bases, 3 bases remained unmatched. This CDR3 has 16 amino acids. CDR3: CASSTLAGGYTGELFF. In DNA, the CDR3 is TGTGCCAGTAGTACACTAGCGGGAGGATACACCGGGGAGCTGTTTTTT.

The chain combines TRBV9 with TRBJ2-5, with D tentatively TRBD1 (5 bases). CDR1 and CDR2 from the germline V gene are SGDLS and YYNGEE. The V end lost 0 bases, the J end lost 2 bases, and 14 bases lay between the germline ends. This CDR3 has 16 residues. CDR3 nucleotides: TGTGCCAGCAGCGTAGCCGGCCAGGGTCTTCAAGAGACCCAGTACTTC. Encoded protein: CASSVAGQGLQETQYF.

The chain links TRBV4-2 to TRBJ2-5, with 9 bases aligning to TRBD2. Germline-derived CDR1 and CDR2 are LGHNA and YNFKEQ. The CDR3 length is 17 residues. The ends lost 1 base at V and 4 bases at J; junction bases unmatched: 10. CDR3 protein: CASSQGGSGRSRETQYF. CDR3 coding DNA: TGTGCCAGCAGCCAAGGCGGTAGCGGGAGATCGCGAGAGACCCAGTACTTC.